This T cell receptor beta chain was retrieved from a study of T cell responses to AZD1222 COVID-19 vaccine. Using immunoSEQ multiplex PCR, the repertoire was profiled, and TCRdb retains in-frame clones only, with some absent. The sample carries about 150,000 clones, around 93% recorded once. Whole-study findings and limits: Only after the peak T cell response were repertoires sampled. Possibly, clonal diversity was underestimated; donors were largely white British and included more females.

This CDR3 contains 15 residues. The V and J ends lost 5 bases and 6 bases, in that order; junction bases with no gene match: 9. Germline V gene data show CDR1 as SGHTA and CDR2 as FQGTGA. About this clone: Its target is not known.

The sequencing here drew on peripheral blood, taken 28 days after the second AZD1222 dose. This TCR came from an adult who received the AZD1222 COVID-19 vaccine. The chain joins TRBV7-3 to TRBJ2-2; 7 bases fit TRBD2. DNA of the CDR3: TGTGCCAGCAGCCCGAGCGGGATTAGCTCCGGGGAGCTGTTTTTT. It is translated as CASSPSGISSGELFF.